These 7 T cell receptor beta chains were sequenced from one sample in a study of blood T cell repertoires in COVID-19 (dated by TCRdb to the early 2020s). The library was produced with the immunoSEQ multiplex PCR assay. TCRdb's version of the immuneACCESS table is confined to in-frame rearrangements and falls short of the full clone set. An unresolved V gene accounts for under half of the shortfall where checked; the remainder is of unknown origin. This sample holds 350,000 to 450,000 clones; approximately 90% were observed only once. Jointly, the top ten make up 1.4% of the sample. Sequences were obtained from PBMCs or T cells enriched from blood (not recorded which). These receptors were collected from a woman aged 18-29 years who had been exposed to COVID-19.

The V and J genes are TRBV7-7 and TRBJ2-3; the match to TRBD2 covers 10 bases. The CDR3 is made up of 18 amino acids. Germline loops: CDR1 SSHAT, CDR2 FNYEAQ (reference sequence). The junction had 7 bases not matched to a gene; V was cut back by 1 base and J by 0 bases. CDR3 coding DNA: TGTGCCAGCAGCTTAGAACTAGCGGGAACCCCTAGCACAGATACGCAGTATTTT. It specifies CASSLELAGTPSTDTQYF. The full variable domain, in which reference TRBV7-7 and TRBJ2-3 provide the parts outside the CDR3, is GAGVSQSPRYKVTKRGQDVTLRCDPISSHATLYWYQQALGQGPEFLTYFNYEAQPDKSGLPSDRFSAERPEGSISTLTIQRTEQRDSAMYRCASSLELAGTPSTDTQYFGPGTRLTVL.

The CDR3 loop reads CASSQERFQETQYF. The CDR3, as DNA: TGCGCCAGCAGCCAAGAGAGGTTTCAAGAGACCCAGTACTTC. V and J are TRBV4-3 and TRBJ2-5; D gene uncertain. With 0 bases removed from V and 2 bases from J, the gap between germline ends came to 7 bases. Germline V gives CDR1 LGHNA, CDR2 YSLEER. This CDR3 has 14 residues.

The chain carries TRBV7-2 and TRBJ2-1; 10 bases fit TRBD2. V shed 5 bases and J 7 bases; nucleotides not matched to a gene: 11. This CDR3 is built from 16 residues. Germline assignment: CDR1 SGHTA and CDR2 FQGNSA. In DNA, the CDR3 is TGTGCCAGCAGCCCCCGACTAGCGGGCGCCGAAAATGAGCAGTTCTTC. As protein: CASSPRLAGAENEQFF.

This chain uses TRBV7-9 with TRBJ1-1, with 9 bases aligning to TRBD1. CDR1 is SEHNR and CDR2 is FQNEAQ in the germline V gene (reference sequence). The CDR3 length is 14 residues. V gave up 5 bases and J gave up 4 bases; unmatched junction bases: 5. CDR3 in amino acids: CASSQGQGGTEAFF. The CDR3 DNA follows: TGTGCCAGCAGCCAGGGACAGGGTGGCACTGAAGCTTTCTTT.

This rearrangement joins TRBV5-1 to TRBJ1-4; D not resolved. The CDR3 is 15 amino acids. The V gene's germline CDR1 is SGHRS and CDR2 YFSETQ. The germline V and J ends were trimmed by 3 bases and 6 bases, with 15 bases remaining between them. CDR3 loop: CASSSTVPGDEKLFF. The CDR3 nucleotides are TGCGCCAGCAGCTCAACAGTTCCCGGCGATGAAAAACTGTTTTTT. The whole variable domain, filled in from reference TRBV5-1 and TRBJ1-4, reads KAGVTQTPRYLIKTRGQQVTLSCSPISGHRSVSWYQQTPGQGLQFLFEYFSETQRNKGNFPGRFSGRQFSNSRSEMNVSTLELGDSALYLCASSSTVPGDEKLFFGSGTQLSVL.

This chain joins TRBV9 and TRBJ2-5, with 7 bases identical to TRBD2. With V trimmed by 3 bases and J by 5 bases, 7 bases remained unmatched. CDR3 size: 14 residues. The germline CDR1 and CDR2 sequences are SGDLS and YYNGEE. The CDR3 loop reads CASSATAGRETQYF. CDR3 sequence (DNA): TGTGCCAGCAGCGCCACAGCGGGGCGGGAGACCCAGTACTTC.

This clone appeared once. The CDR3 DNA sequence: TGTGCCAGCAGCTTACAGGGGGGATGGAATTCACCCCTCCACTTT. Translation gives CASSLQGGWNSPLHF. The chain carries TRBV7-3 and TRBJ1-6; 7 positions match TRBD1. Trimming took 2 bases from V and 7 from J; bases not matched to a gene: 5. Germline lookup yields CDR1 SGHTA and CDR2 FQGTGA. This CDR3 is built from 15 residues.